Below are 21 T cell receptor beta chains sequenced from a single sample in a study of blood T cell repertoires in COVID-19. The assay was immunoSEQ multiplex PCR, and TCRdb's table has in-frame clones only and misses some. The data contain approximately 50,000 clones, approximately 89% of them singletons. What was sequenced was peripheral blood. The receptors come from a human donor in a cohort sampled during active COVID-19.

The chain employs TRBV30 and TRBJ1-6; D might be TRBD1 (5 bases). Germline CDR1 GTSNPN, CDR2 SVGIG (reference sequence). Trimming shortened V by 7 bases and J by 10 bases, and 29 bases separated the two germline ends. CDR3 length: 17 amino acids. DNA for the CDR3: TGTGCCTCCCAGACCTCAAAAGGGGAACCGGCGGACTCACCCCTCCACTTT. Its translation: CASQTSKGEPADSPLHF.

This clone was observed a handful of times. The chain carries TRBV5-1 and TRBJ1-6, with 8 bases that match TRBD1. CDR1 is SGHRS and CDR2 is YFSETQ in the germline V gene. Trimming took 0 bases from V and 5 from J; bases not matched to a gene: 4. The CDR3 is 16 residues long. The CDR3 here is CASSLGSTGDNSPLHF. CDR3 bases: TGCGCCAGCAGCTTGGGATCGACAGGGGATAATTCACCCCTCCACTTT.

The V gene is TRBV5-1, the J gene TRBJ1-4; D uncertain. Trimming left V 2 bases short and J 7 bases short, with 12 bases between. The CDR3 covers 14 residues. CDR1 and CDR2 (germline): SGHRS, YFSETQ. CDR3 coding DNA: TGCGCCAGCAGCTTTCAGGTTGGTGGTGAAAAACTGTTTTTT. Its translation is CASSFQVGGEKLFF.

This clone showed up just once. V usage is TRBV6-5 and J usage is TRBJ2-5; TRBD2 aligns across 7 bases. Germline assignment: CDR1 MNHEY and CDR2 SVGAGI. The V and J ends lost 2 bases and 5 bases, in that order; junction bases with no gene match: 5. The length of the CDR3 is 14 residues. The CDR3 loop reads CASSYGRGQETQYF. The CDR3, as DNA: TGTGCCAGCAGTTACGGGAGGGGCCAGGAGACCCAGTACTTC.

This chain uses TRBV5-4 with TRBJ2-3; 10 nucleotides agree with TRBD2. The CDR3 loop spans 16 amino acids. Germline assignment: CDR1 SGHNT and CDR2 YYREEE (reference sequence). V was pared by 2 bases and J by 3 bases, with 6 bases of the junction left unmatched. CDR3 loop: CASSFLLAGATDTQYF. The CDR3 region has the DNA TGTGCCAGCAGCTTTCTCCTAGCGGGAGCGACAGATACGCAGTATTTT.

The chain employs TRBV6-5 and TRBJ2-2; weak D call: TRBD1 (5 bases). V was cut by 11 bases and J by 3 bases, with 13 bases left in between. From germline, CDR1 is MNHEY and CDR2 SVGAGI. The length of the CDR3 is 13 residues. The CDR3, as DNA: TGTGCCGGTGGACACTATGACACCGGGGAGCTGTTTTTT. As protein: CAGGHYDTGELFF.

This chain joins TRBV6-5 and TRBJ1-6; the D is unclear. Germline V gene data show CDR1 as MNHEY and CDR2 as SVGAGI. The CDR3 is made up of 14 amino acids. V was trimmed by 6 bases and J by 6 bases, leaving 12 bases between them. The CDR3 DNA follows: TGTGCCAGCAGGGGAGGGTCCCTTAATTCACCCCTCCACTTT. It specifies CASRGGSLNSPLHF.

A note on this clone: One end of the junction does not line up with germline, which may come from a read error. The chain carries TRBV7-7 and TRBJ1-1, with D perhaps matching TRBD1 (6 bases). This CDR3 has 16 residues. The germline gives CDR1 SSHAT, CDR2 FNYEAQ (reference sequence). The CDR3 sequence is CASSHTAGRGRTEAFF. CDR3 coding DNA: TGTGCTAGCAGCCATACGGCCGGCAGGGGTCGAACTGAAGCTTTCTTT.

The chain recombines TRBV19 with TRBJ2-5; 10 positions agree with TRBD2. Germline V gives CDR1 LNHDA, CDR2 SQIVND (reference sequence). The J segment lost 4 bases and the V segment lost 6 bases, leaving 8 bases of the junction unmatched. This CDR3 is 15 amino acids long. CDR3: CASRSLAGVGETQYF. CDR3 coding DNA: TGTGCCAGTAGGTCTCTAGCGGGAGTTGGAGAGACCCAGTACTTC.

In this sample, this clone turned up once. This chain connects TRBV5-1 to TRBJ1-1; D remains unclear. Per germline, CDR1 SGHRS and CDR2 YFSETQ. V shed 2 bases and J shed 4 bases, with 9 bases lying between them. The CDR3 is 13 amino acids. CDR3 region: CASSFDSSTEAFF. CDR3 nucleotide sequence: TGCGCCAGCAGCTTTGACTCGAGCACTGAAGCTTTCTTT.

V and J are TRBV15 and TRBJ2-5, with unresolved D. Deletions cut 5 bases from V and 2 bases from J, with 12 bases between. This CDR3 spans 14 amino acids. In germline, CDR1 is LNHNV, CDR2 YYDKDF (reference sequence). This CDR3 is CATSPTSAQETQYF. CDR3 nucleotide sequence: TGTGCCACCAGCCCGACATCAGCTCAAGAGACCCAGTACTTC.

The chain couples TRBV3-1 (or the pseudogene TRBV3-2) to TRBJ1-2, with D possibly matching TRBD1 (6 bases). Germline V gives CDR1 LGHDT, CDR2 YNNKEL (reference sequence). This CDR3 is built from 15 residues. Trimming stripped 2 bases from V and 2 bases from J, with 12 bases between. The CDR3 reads CASSQRSGTNYGYTF. In nucleotides, the CDR3 is TGTGCCAGCAGCCAACGATCTGGGACAAACTATGGCTACACCTTC.

In the case of this clone: This sample includes further DNA sequences coding for the same CDR3. The chain uses TRBV5-5 and TRBJ2-3, with 7 bases aligning to TRBD2. Trimming took 0 bases from V and 0 from J; bases not matched to a gene: 1. CDR1 is SGHKS, CDR2 YYEKEE, per germline (reference sequence). This CDR3 has 15 residues. As DNA, the CDR3 is TGTGCCAGCAGCTTGGTAGCGGGTAGCACAGATACGCAGTATTTT. Encoded protein: CASSLVAGSTDTQYF.

The sample holds one count of this clone. The rearrangement links TRBV6-5 to TRBJ2-5, with 8 bases lining up with TRBD2. V dropped 7 bases and J dropped 5; count of bases not matched to a gene: 6. Germline assignment: CDR1 MNHEY and CDR2 SVGAGI. This CDR3 is 13 amino acids long. The CDR3 bases are TGTGCCAGCACCTTAGCGGGAAGTGAGACCCAGTACTTC. This gives the protein CASTLAGSETQYF.

The CDR3 sequence is CASSLLTGKGNSPLHF. In nucleotides, the CDR3 is TGTGCCAGCAGTTTATTAACCGGGAAGGGAAATTCACCCCTCCACTTT. The chain recombines TRBV27 with TRBJ1-6; D not resolved. Germline lookup yields CDR1 MNHEY and CDR2 SMNVEV (reference sequence). The germline V and J ends were trimmed by 1 base and 7 bases, with 14 bases remaining between them. The CDR3 is 16 amino acids.

The rearrangement joins TRBV29-1 to TRBJ2-1; 14 nucleotides align to TRBD2. V was clipped by 3 bases and J by 9 bases; unmatched bases: 10. Germline V lookup: CDR1 SQVTM, CDR2 ANQGSEA. This CDR3 comprises 16 residues. The CDR3 bases are TGCAGCGTTGAGGTTGGGACTAGCGGGAGTCGGGGTGAGCAGTTCTTC. Protein: CSVEVGTSGSRGEQFF.

A word on this clone: The junction and the germline gene differ at one end; a read error may be behind it. The chain couples TRBV5-8 to TRBJ1-2; 7 bases agree with TRBD1. This CDR3 contains 13 residues. From germline, CDR1 is SGHTS and CDR2 YDEGEE. CDR3 DNA sequence: TGTGCCAGCAGCTTGAGACAGGGTTTAGGCGCTTCCTTC. Translating gives CASSLRQGLGASF.

The chain links TRBV6-6 to TRBJ1-1; no definite D call. Germline V gene data show CDR1 as MNHNY and CDR2 as SVGAGI (reference sequence). V was shortened by 2 bases and J by 1 base, with 5 bases between the two germline ends. The CDR3 is 13 amino acids. The CDR3 sequence is CASSYPGNTEAFF. CDR3 DNA sequence: TGTGCCAGCAGTTACCCAGGGAACACTGAAGCTTTCTTT.

This rearrangement joins TRBV3-1 (or the pseudogene TRBV3-2) to TRBJ1-5, with TRBD1 identical over 8 bases. CDR1 LGHDT and CDR2 YNNKEL come from the germline V gene (reference sequence). Trimming took 1 base from V and 5 from J; bases not matched to a gene: 4. The length of the CDR3 is 15 residues. The CDR3 protein is CASSQGGTGDQPQHF. The CDR3 DNA reads as TGTGCCAGCAGCCAAGGGGGGACAGGTGATCAGCCCCAGCATTTT.

CDR3 sequence reads: CAIGKADTYEQYF. The CDR3 DNA reads as TGTGCCATCGGGAAGGCAGACACTTACGAGCAGTACTTC. This chain uses TRBV28 with TRBJ2-7, with TRBD2 as a possible D gene (5 bases). V lost 10 bases and J lost 4, with 17 bases in between. The CDR3 runs 13 residues. Germline lookup yields CDR1 MDHEN and CDR2 SYDVKM.

The V and J genes are TRBV30 and TRBJ1-1; D remains ambiguous. There are 13 residues in the CDR3. V dropped 7 bases and J dropped 1 base, with 13 bases sitting between them. Germline V CDR1 and CDR2: GTSNPN, SVGIG (reference sequence). Written as DNA, the CDR3 is TGTGCCTACCTCTGGGGAGAGAACACTGAAGCTTTCTTT. Translated: CAYLWGENTEAFF. Filled out from reference TRBV30 and TRBJ1-1, the complete variable domain reads SQTIHQWPATLVQPVGSPLSLECTVEGTSNPNLYWYRQAAGRGLQLLFYSVGIGQISSEVPQNLSASRPQDRQFILSSKKLLLSDSGFYLCAYLWGENTEAFFGQGTRLTVV.